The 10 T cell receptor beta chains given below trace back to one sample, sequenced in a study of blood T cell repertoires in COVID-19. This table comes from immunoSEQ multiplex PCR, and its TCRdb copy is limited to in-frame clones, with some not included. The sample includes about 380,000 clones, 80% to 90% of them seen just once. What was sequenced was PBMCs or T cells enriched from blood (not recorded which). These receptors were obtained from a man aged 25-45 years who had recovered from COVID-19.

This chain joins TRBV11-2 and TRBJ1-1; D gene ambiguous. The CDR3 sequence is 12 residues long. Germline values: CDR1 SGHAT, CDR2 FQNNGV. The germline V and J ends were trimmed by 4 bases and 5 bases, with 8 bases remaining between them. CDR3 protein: CASSWARTEAFF. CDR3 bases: TGTGCCAGCAGCTGGGCCCGGACTGAAGCTTTCTTT.

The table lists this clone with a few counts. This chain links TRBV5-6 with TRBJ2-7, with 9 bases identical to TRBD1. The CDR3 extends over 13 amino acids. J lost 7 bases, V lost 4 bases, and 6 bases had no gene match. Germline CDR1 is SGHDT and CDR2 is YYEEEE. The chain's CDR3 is CASSDDRGMEQYF. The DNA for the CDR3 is TGTGCCAGCAGCGATGACAGGGGGATGGAGCAGTACTTC.

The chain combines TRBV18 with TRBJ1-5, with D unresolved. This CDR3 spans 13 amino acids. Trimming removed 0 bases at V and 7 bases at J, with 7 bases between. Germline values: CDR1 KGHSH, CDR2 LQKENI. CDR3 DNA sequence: TGTGCCAGCTCACCACCCGGCGGACAGCCCCAGCATTTT. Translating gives CASSPPGGQPQHF.

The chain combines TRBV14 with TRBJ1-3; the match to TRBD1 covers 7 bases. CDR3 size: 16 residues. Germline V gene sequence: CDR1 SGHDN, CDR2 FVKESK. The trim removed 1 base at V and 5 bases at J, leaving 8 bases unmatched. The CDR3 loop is CASSQVAATGRNTIYF. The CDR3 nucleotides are TGTGCCAGCAGCCAAGTGGCGGCGACAGGGAGAAACACCATATATTTT.

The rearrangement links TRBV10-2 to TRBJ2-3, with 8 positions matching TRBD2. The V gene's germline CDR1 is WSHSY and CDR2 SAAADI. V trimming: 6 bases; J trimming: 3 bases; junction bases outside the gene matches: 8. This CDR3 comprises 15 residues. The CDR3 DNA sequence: TGCGCCAGCAGGCCAGCGGGGGTAGGAACAGATACGCAGTATTTT. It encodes CASRPAGVGTDTQYF.

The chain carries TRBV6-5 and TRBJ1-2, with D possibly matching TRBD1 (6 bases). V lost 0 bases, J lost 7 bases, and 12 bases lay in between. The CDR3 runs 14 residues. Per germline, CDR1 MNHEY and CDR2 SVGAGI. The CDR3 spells CASSYSGGQGGYTF. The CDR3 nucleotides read TGTGCCAGCAGTTACTCCGGGGGGCAGGGTGGCTACACCTTC.

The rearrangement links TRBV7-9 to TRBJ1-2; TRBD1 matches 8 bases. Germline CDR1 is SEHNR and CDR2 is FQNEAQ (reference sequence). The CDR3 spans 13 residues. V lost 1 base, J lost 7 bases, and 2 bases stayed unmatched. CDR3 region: CASSLGDRGGYTF. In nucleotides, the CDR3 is TGTGCCAGCAGCTTAGGCGACAGGGGTGGCTACACCTTC. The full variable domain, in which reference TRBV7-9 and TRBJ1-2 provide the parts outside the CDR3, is DTGVSQNPRHKITKRGQNVTFRCDPISEHNRLYWYRQTLGQGPEFLTYFQNEAQLEKSRLLSDRFSAERPKGSFSTLEIQRTEQGDSAMYLCASSLGDRGGYTFGSGTRLTVV.

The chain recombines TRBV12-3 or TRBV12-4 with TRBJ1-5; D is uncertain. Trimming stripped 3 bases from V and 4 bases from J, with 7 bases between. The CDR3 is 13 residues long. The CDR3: CASSFTENQPQHF. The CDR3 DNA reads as TGTGCCAGCAGTTTTACAGAAAATCAGCCCCAGCATTTT.

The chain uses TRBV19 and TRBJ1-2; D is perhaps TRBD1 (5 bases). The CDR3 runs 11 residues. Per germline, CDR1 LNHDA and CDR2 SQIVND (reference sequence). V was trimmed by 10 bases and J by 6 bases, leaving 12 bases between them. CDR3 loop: CAKPWGDGYTF. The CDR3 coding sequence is TGTGCCAAGCCGTGGGGGGATGGCTACACCTTC.

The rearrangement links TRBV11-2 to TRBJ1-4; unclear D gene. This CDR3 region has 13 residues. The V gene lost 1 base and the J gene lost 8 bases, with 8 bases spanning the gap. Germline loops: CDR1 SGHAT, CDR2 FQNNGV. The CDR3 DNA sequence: TGTGCCAGCAGCTTAGTCCAGGTGGAAAAACTGTTTTTT. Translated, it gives CASSLVQVEKLFF. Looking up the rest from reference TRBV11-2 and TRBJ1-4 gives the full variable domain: EAGVAQSPRYKIIEKRQSVAFWCNPISGHATLYWYQQILGQGPKLLIQFQNNGVVDDSQLPKDRFSAERLKGVDSTLKIQPAKLEDSAVYLCASSLVQVEKLFFGSGTQLSVL.